Shown below are 32 T cell receptor beta chains from a single sample sequenced in a study of cytomegalovirus exposure and HLA in healthy donors. A multiplex PCR was run with 60 Vbeta primers and 13 Jbeta primers. Assay: immunoSEQ multiplex PCR; the TCRdb copy retains only in-frame clones and omits some. The sample lists 60,000 to 70,000 clones, more than 65% seen once, with less than 3% in the top ten. The sequenced material came from PBMCs. These receptors originate from a woman aged 30 to 39 in good health and CMV-seronegative.

This sequence joins TRBV7-2 and TRBJ1-1; D is ambiguous. Germline assignment: CDR1 SGHTA and CDR2 FQGNSA. V lost 0 bases and J 2 bases, leaving 10 bases between the germline ends. The CDR3 runs 15 residues. CDR3 nucleotide sequence: TGTGCCAGCAGCTTAGCGCTAACGGGTAACACTGAAGCTTTCTTT. Encoded protein: CASSLALTGNTEAFF.

The CDR3 DNA is TGTGCCAGCAGTTCCCGCCTGCCGGTACACTATGGCTACACCTTC. Translation: CASSSRLPVHYGYTF. The rearrangement uses TRBV6-5 and TRBJ1-2; D call uncertain. This CDR3 is built from 15 residues. Trimming pared 4 bases from V and 3 bases from J, leaving 15 bases between. CDR1 is MNHEY and CDR2 is SVGAGI in the germline V gene.

Of note for this clone: One end of the junction fails to match germline, which may point to a read error. The gene calls are TRBV30 and TRBJ1-6; 7 nucleotides agree with TRBD1. This CDR3 is 15 amino acids long. Germline lookup yields CDR1 GTSNPN and CDR2 SVGIG (reference sequence). In DNA form, the CDR3 reads TGTGCCGGGAGCTCCGACAGGGTGGGCAATTCACCCCTCCACTTT. Translated: CAGSSDRVGNSPLHF.

The chain joins TRBV7-9 to TRBJ1-2, with TRBD1 identical over 7 bases. This CDR3 contains 16 residues. Germline CDR1 SEHNR, CDR2 FQNEAQ (reference sequence). V lost 5 bases, J lost 2 bases, and 11 bases stayed unmatched. CDR3 in DNA: TGTGCCAGCAGCGAGACACAGGGGTCGGTCAACTATGGCTACACCTTC. Translating it yields CASSETQGSVNYGYTF. Looking up the rest from reference TRBV7-9 and TRBJ1-2 gives the full variable domain: DTGVSQNPRHKITKRGQNVTFRCDPISEHNRLYWYRQTLGQGPEFLTYFQNEAQLEKSRLLSDRFSAERPKGSFSTLEIQRTEQGDSAMYLCASSETQGSVNYGYTFGSGTRLTVV.

This chain links TRBV29-1 with TRBJ2-3, with a tentative D call TRBD2 (6 bases). The CDR3 has 15 amino acids. The V gene lost 3 bases and the J gene lost 0 bases, with 13 bases spanning the gap. Germline-derived CDR1 and CDR2 are SQVTM and ANQGSEA. In DNA form, the CDR3 reads TGCAGCGTTGAGGTAGGCGGGAAAAGCACAGATACGCAGTATTTT. This sequence encodes CSVEVGGKSTDTQYF.

The chain has TRBV6-5 and TRBJ2-1, with 7 bases identical to TRBD2. V lost 3 bases to trimming and J lost 5 bases; unmatched junction nucleotides: 1. CDR1 and CDR2 (germline): MNHEY, SVGAGI. The CDR3 is 13 residues long. The DNA of the CDR3 is TGTGCCAGCAGTTATGGACTAGACAATGAGCAGTTCTTC. Its protein is CASSYGLDNEQFF.

The rearrangement links TRBV4-1 to TRBJ1-5, with 9 nucleotides matching TRBD1. Per germline, CDR1 MGHRA and CDR2 YSYEKL. The CDR3 runs to 20 residues. V trimming: 1 base; J trimming: 0 bases; junction bases outside the gene matches: 13. In DNA form, the CDR3 reads TGCGCCAGCAGCCAAGGGGCTCGGGACAGGGCGTTCCATAGCAATCAGCCCCAGCATTTT. Protein product: CASSQGARDRAFHSNQPQHF.

This chain links TRBV15 with TRBJ2-7; 8 nucleotides match TRBD1. J gave up 5 bases and V 4 bases, and 7 bases lay outside the gene matches. There are 14 residues in the CDR3. CDR1 is LNHNV, CDR2 YYDKDF, per germline (reference sequence). DNA for the CDR3: TGTGCCACCAGCAAAGGACAGGGTAACAACGAGCAGTACTTC. Its translation: CATSKGQGNNEQYF. The entire variable domain, with the rest obtained from reference TRBV15 and TRBJ2-7, is as follows: DAMVIQNPRYQVTQFGKPVTLSCSQTLNHNVMYWYQQKSSQAPKLLFHYYDKDFNNEADTPDNFQSRRPNTSFCFLDIRSPGLGDTAMYLCATSKGQGNNEQYFGPGTRLTVT.

The gene calls are TRBV29-1 and TRBJ2-3; unclear D gene. This CDR3 spans 12 amino acids. The germline gives CDR1 SQVTM, CDR2 ANQGSEA. V lost 6 bases, J lost 0 bases, and 7 bases lay in between. Here the CDR3 DNA reads TGCAGCGTCGCGGCCAGCACAGATACGCAGTATTTT. Protein: CSVAASTDTQYF.

The rearrangement links TRBV6-1 to TRBJ2-7; 7 bases line up with TRBD2. V lost 4 bases to trimming and J lost 1 base; unmatched junction nucleotides: 4. The CDR3 runs to 14 residues. Germline V gene data show CDR1 as MNHNS and CDR2 as SASEGT. The CDR3, as DNA: TGTGCCAGCAGTGGAGGCGGGAGTTCCTACGAGCAGTACGTC. Its protein is CASSGGGSSYEQYV.

The J gene is TRBJ2-1, the V gene TRBV4-2, with TRBD2 identical over 11 bases. Trimming cost V 3 bases and J 0 bases; bases outside gene matches: 1. The CDR3 runs 16 residues. Germline CDR1 LGHNA, CDR2 YNFKEQ. The CDR3 region has the DNA TGTGCCAGCAGCCATGGACTAGCGGGCTCCTACAATGAGCAGTTCTTC. It yields the protein CASSHGLAGSYNEQFF.

V gene TRBV28 combines with J gene TRBJ1-2; a weak D match, TRBD1 (5 bases). The CDR3 contains 14 residues. Germline loops: CDR1 MDHEN, CDR2 SYDVKM. V lost 5 bases, J lost 4 bases, and 14 bases lay in between. The chain's CDR3 is CASSAQGGAYGYTF. The DNA for the CDR3 is TGTGCCAGCAGTGCCCAGGGAGGGGCCTATGGCTACACCTTC.

Only a few counts were recorded for this clone. The chain's CDR3 is CASSIGTGANEKLFF. The CDR3 DNA reads TGTGCCAGTAGTATTGGAACAGGGGCTAATGAAAAACTGTTTTTT. This chain links TRBV19 with TRBJ1-4; TRBD1 agrees at 7 bases. V was clipped by 3 bases and J by 3 bases; unmatched bases: 4. This CDR3 is built from 15 residues. Germline V CDR1 and CDR2: LNHDA, SQIVND (reference sequence).

This chain joins TRBV19 and TRBJ1-5, with a possible D match to TRBD1 (6 bases). Trimming left V 6 bases short and J 6 bases short, with 12 bases between. The CDR3 consists of 13 residues. Germline assignment: CDR1 LNHDA and CDR2 SQIVND (reference sequence). The CDR3: CASRATGTQPQHF. CDR3 bases: TGTGCCAGTAGGGCTACAGGGACTCAGCCCCAGCATTTT.

The chain uses TRBV6-5 and TRBJ2-5, with 9 bases identical to TRBD2. The CDR3 consists of 14 residues. V was pared by 6 bases and J by 5 bases, with 7 bases of the junction left unmatched. Per the germline V gene, CDR1 is MNHEY and CDR2 is SVGAGI. The CDR3 loop is CASRTGTSLETQYF. CDR3 nucleotide sequence: TGTGCCAGCAGAACCGGGACTAGCTTGGAGACCCAGTACTTC.

The chain has TRBV19 and TRBJ1-2; perhaps TRBD1 as D (5 bases). Germline CDR1 is LNHDA and CDR2 is SQIVND (reference sequence). Trimming cost V 5 bases and J 4 bases, with 14 bases left between them. This CDR3 has 14 amino acids. As DNA, the CDR3 is TGTGCCAGTAGTCCGGGACTGAGATCCTATGGCTACACCTTC. Translation: CASSPGLRSYGYTF.

This sequence joins TRBV7-8 and TRBJ2-1; 8 bases fit TRBD1. The CDR3 contains 15 residues. With 2 bases clipped from V and 6 bases from J, the junction kept 6 bases outside the gene matches. CDR1 and CDR2 from the germline V gene are SGHVS and FQNEAQ. This CDR3 is CASSLRDRKSNEQFF. As DNA, the CDR3 is TGTGCCAGCAGCTTACGGGACAGGAAATCCAATGAGCAGTTCTTC.

The rearrangement uses TRBV14 and TRBJ2-7, with D perhaps TRBD1 (5 bases). Between the trimmed V and J ends, which lost 1 base and 2 bases, there was a span of 9 bases. This CDR3 spans 14 amino acids. CDR1 SGHDN and CDR2 FVKESK come from the germline V gene. The CDR3 protein is CASSQGQGPYEQYF. The CDR3 DNA reads as TGTGCCAGCAGCCAAGGTCAGGGCCCCTACGAGCAGTACTTC. The variable domain in full, with the rest retrieved from reference TRBV14 and TRBJ2-7, is EAGVTQFPSHSVIEKGQTVTLRCDPISGHDNLYWYRRVMGKEIKFLLHFVKESKQDESGMPNNRFLAERTGGTYSTLKVQPAELEDSGVYFCASSQGQGPYEQYFGPGTRLTVT.

This sequence joins TRBV9 and TRBJ2-1, with 7 bases that match TRBD1. Germline CDR1 is SGDLS and CDR2 is YYNGEE. This CDR3 comprises 16 residues. Trimming cost V 3 bases and J 5 bases; bases outside gene matches: 11. The CDR3 coding sequence is TGTGCCAGCAGCGACCAACAGGGGTTTGAGAACAATGAGCAGTTCTTC. The encoded protein is CASSDQQGFENNEQFF.

V usage is TRBV7-2 and J usage is TRBJ2-2, with 12 bases aligning to TRBD1. Trimming cost V 4 bases and J 7 bases; bases outside gene matches: 4. This CDR3 spans 15 amino acids. Germline loops: CDR1 SGHTA, CDR2 FQGNSA. This chain's CDR3 is CASSWGQGAIGELFF. CDR3 DNA: TGTGCCAGCAGCTGGGGACAGGGGGCCATCGGGGAGCTGTTTTTT.

V and J are TRBV7-9 and TRBJ2-1, with 9 positions matching TRBD1. This CDR3 contains 13 residues. Germline trimming cut 7 bases from V and 9 bases from J; bases unmatched to any gene: 7. The germline V gene encodes CDR1 SEHNR and CDR2 FQNEAQ (reference sequence). In DNA, the CDR3 is TGTGCCAGCATGGCTGGACAGGGGCGTGAGCAGTTCTTC. Its protein is CASMAGQGREQFF.

The chain carries TRBV7-9 and TRBJ2-3; 9 bases fit TRBD2. Trimming removed 4 bases from V and 1 base from J; junction bases left unmatched: 3. This CDR3 has 15 amino acids. The V gene's germline CDR1 is SEHNR and CDR2 FQNEAQ (reference sequence). The CDR3 DNA is TGTGCCAGCAGCTCCTGGACTAGCGGCACAGATACGCAGTATTTT. It codes for CASSSWTSGTDTQYF.

This chain joins TRBV7-2 and TRBJ2-7; 9 positions agree with TRBD2. Germline CDR1 SGHTA, CDR2 FQGNSA. This CDR3 has 19 amino acids. After removal of 1 base from V and 0 bases from J, the junction contained 13 bases not matched to a gene. Here the CDR3 DNA reads TGTGCCAGCAGCTTAGAGACGGCTAGCGGGGTCCGAATCTCCTACGAGCAGTACTTC. Translating gives CASSLETASGVRISYEQYF.

The V call is TRBV5-6, the J call TRBJ1-2; D unclear. This CDR3 has 16 amino acids. The germline CDR1 and CDR2 sequences are SGHDT and YYEEEE. Trimming took off 4 bases at V and 1 base at J, with 17 bases between the two ends. This CDR3 is CASSQATDGINYGYTF. For the CDR3, the DNA is TGTGCCAGCAGCCAGGCCACCGATGGAATTAACTATGGCTACACCTTC.

This clone occurred once. The rearrangement links TRBV15 to TRBJ1-2; no firm D call. The ends were cut back, 0 bases at V and 0 bases at J, with 8 bases in the middle. The germline gives CDR1 LNHNV, CDR2 YYDKDF (reference sequence). The CDR3 is 15 amino acids. Here the CDR3 DNA reads TGTGCCACCAGCAGAGACCTCGGTTCTAACTATGGCTACACCTTC. Its protein is CATSRDLGSNYGYTF.

This chain connects TRBV2 to TRBJ1-2; weak D call: TRBD1 (5 bases). Germline loops: CDR1 SNHLY, CDR2 FYNNEI. Trimming took off 5 bases at V and 8 bases at J, with 15 bases between the two ends. The CDR3 spans 13 residues. The DNA of the CDR3 is TGTGCCAGCAGTAGGACACCCAAGGGGGGCTACACCTTC. Translation: CASSRTPKGGYTF.

V and J are TRBV7-6 and TRBJ2-7; the match to TRBD1 covers 10 bases. V shed 4 bases and J 4 bases; nucleotides not matched to a gene: 4. In germline, CDR1 is SGHVS, CDR2 FNYEAQ. The CDR3 totals 14 residues. CDR3 DNA: TGTGCCAGCAGCTCGGGACAGGGGCGATACGAGCAGTACTTC. Protein sequence: CASSSGQGRYEQYF.

J is TRBJ2-2 and V is TRBV29-1; D is perhaps TRBD2 (6 bases). Looked up from germline, CDR1 is SQVTM and CDR2 is ANQGSEA. This CDR3 has 12 amino acids. V was clipped by 1 base and J by 7 bases, with 7 bases between them. CDR3 loop: CSVEGGGGELFF. The CDR3 nucleotides read TGCAGCGTTGAAGGGGGAGGCGGGGAGCTGTTTTTT.

This clone was recorded a few times. CDR3 in amino acids: CASSPTGAGANVLTF. For the CDR3, the DNA is TGTGCCAGCAGCCCAACAGGGGCTGGGGCCAACGTCCTGACTTTC. The V gene is TRBV7-9, the J gene TRBJ2-6; 7 bases align to TRBD1. With 5 bases clipped from V and 2 bases from J, the junction kept 3 bases outside the gene matches. The CDR3 covers 15 residues. Germline values: CDR1 SEHNR, CDR2 FQNEAQ (reference sequence).

V and J are TRBV11-2 and TRBJ2-2; D may be TRBD1 (5 bases). Germline V gives CDR1 SGHAT, CDR2 FQNNGV. The CDR3 has 16 residues. Trimming took off 5 bases at V and 4 bases at J, with 17 bases between the two ends. The CDR3 nucleotides are TGTGCCAGCAGCGCCGCAGGGCTCCTGGGCACCGGGGAGCTGTTTTTT. This codes for CASSAAGLLGTGELFF.

The V and J genes are TRBV18 and TRBJ2-5; 8 nucleotides match TRBD1. CDR1 KGHSH and CDR2 LQKENI come from the germline V gene. This CDR3 is built from 12 residues. V dropped 6 bases and J dropped 3; count of bases not matched to a gene: 0. The CDR3 spells CASSDREETQYF. CDR3 bases: TGTGCCAGCTCGGACAGGGAAGAGACCCAGTACTTC. Looking up the rest from reference TRBV18 and TRBJ2-5 gives the full variable domain: NAGVMQNPRHLVRRRGQEARLRCSPMKGHSHVYWYRQLPEEGLKFMVYLQKENIIDESGMPKERFSAEFPKEGPSILRIQQVVRGDSAAYFCASSDREETQYFGPGTRLLVL.

The chain combines TRBV7-9 with TRBJ1-2; possible D gene TRBD1, 6 bases. The germline V gene encodes CDR1 SEHNR and CDR2 FQNEAQ (reference sequence). This CDR3 has 15 amino acids. Trimming stripped 1 base from V and 4 bases from J, with 13 bases between. The CDR3 nucleotides are TGTGCCAGCAGCTTAGGCCAGGGGCAGGGCTATGGCTACACCTTC. As protein: CASSLGQGQGYGYTF. The full variable domain, completed using reference TRBV7-9 and TRBJ1-2, is DTGVSQNPRHKITKRGQNVTFRCDPISEHNRLYWYRQTLGQGPEFLTYFQNEAQLEKSRLLSDRFSAERPKGSFSTLEIQRTEQGDSAMYLCASSLGQGQGYGYTFGSGTRLTVV.